The clone carrying this TCR beta chain was found once. This entry is derived from a study of blood T cell repertoires in COVID-19. Study in general: Samples of COVID-19 (acute and convalescent) were obtained from the United States, Italy and Spain. T cells, B-cell-depleted T cells, or PBMCs supplied cDNA or gDNA.

As processed by the authors: Reference gene primer amplification gave estimated nucleated cell counts. This table comes from immunoSEQ multiplex PCR, and its TCRdb copy is limited to in-frame clones, with some not included. The D gene and trimming were derived from the DNA, and the V and J assignments and clone size from that table. This sample has around 130,000 clones, with 85% to 90% found just once. Germline CDR1 SGHDN, CDR2 FVKESK. V was trimmed by 0 bases and J by 4 bases, leaving 9 bases between them. The CDR3 is 14 amino acids. The chain links TRBV14 to TRBJ1-2; D call uncertain. The sequence derives from a man between 60 and 75 years old with acute or convalescent COVID-19. Sequenced sample: peripheral blood. The CDR3 nucleotides read TGTGCCAGCAGCCAAGAGGCATCAGGCTATGGCTACACCTTC. Protein product: CASSQEASGYGYTF.